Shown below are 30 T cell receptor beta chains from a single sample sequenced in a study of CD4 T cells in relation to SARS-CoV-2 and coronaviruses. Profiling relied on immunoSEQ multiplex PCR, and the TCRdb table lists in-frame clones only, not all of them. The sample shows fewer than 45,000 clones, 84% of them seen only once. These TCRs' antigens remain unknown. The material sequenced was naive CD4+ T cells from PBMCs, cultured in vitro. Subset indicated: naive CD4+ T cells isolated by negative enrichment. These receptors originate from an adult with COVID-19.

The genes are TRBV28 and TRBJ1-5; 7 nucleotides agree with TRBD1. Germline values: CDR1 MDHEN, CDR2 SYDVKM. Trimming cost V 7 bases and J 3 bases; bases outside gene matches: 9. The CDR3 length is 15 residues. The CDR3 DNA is TGTGCCAGCACTGCCCAGGGGGGGATCAATCAGCCCCAGCATTTT. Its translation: CASTAQGGINQPQHF.

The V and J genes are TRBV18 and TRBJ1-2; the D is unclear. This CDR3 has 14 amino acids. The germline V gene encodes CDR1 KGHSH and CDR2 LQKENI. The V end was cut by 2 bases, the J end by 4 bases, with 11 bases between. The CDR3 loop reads CASSPGRESYGYTF. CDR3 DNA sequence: TGTGCCAGCTCACCAGGTAGGGAGAGCTATGGCTACACCTTC.

The CDR3 reads CATLSSGEAYNEQFF. CDR3 DNA sequence: TGTGCCACCCTTTCAAGCGGGGAGGCCTACAATGAGCAGTTCTTC. The rearrangement links TRBV28 to TRBJ2-1; 7 bases map to TRBD2. V dropped 10 bases and J dropped 2; count of bases not matched to a gene: 11. CDR1 MDHEN and CDR2 SYDVKM come from the germline V gene. The CDR3 contains 15 residues.

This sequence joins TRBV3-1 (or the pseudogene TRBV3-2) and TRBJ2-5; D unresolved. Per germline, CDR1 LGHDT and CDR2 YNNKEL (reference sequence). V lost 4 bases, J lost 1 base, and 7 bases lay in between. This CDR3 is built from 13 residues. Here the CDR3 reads CASSPILQETQYF. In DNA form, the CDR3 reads TGTGCCAGCAGCCCGATACTCCAAGAGACCCAGTACTTC.

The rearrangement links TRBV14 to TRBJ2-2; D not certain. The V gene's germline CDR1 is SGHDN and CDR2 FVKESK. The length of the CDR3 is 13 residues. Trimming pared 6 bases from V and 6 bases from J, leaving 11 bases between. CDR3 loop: CASSLVPSGELFF. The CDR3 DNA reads TGTGCCAGCAGTCTAGTCCCGTCCGGGGAGCTGTTTTTT.

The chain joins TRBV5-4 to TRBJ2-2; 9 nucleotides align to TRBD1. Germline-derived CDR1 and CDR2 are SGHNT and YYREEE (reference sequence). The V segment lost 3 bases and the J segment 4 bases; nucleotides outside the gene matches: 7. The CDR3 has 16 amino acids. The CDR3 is CASSSGTGPTTGELFF. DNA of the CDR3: TGTGCCAGCAGCTCAGGGACAGGGCCGACCACCGGGGAGCTGTTTTTT.

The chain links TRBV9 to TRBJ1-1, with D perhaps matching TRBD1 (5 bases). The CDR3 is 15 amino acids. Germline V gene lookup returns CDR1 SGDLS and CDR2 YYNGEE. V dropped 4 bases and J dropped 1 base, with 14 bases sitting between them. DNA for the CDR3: TGTGCCAGCAGCCCCCTATTAGGGACGAACACTGAAGCTTTCTTT. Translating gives CASSPLLGTNTEAFF.

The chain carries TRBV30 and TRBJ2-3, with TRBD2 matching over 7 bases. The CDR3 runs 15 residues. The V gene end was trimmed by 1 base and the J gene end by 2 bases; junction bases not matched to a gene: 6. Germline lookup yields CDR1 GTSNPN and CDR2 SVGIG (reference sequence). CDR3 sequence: CAWSEAAGITDTQYF. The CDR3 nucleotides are TGTGCCTGGAGTGAAGCAGCGGGGATCACAGATACGCAGTATTTT. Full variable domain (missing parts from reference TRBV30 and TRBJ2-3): SQTIHQWPATLVQPVGSPLSLECTVEGTSNPNLYWYRQAAGRGLQLLFYSVGIGQISSEVPQNLSASRPQDRQFILSSKKLLLSDSGFYLCAWSEAAGITDTQYFGPGTRLTVL.

The CDR3 here is CASSFKRVGRWPQHF. CDR3 nucleotide sequence: TGTGCCAGCAGTTTTAAACGCGTTGGTCGTTGGCCCCAGCATTTT. The chain links TRBV28 to TRBJ1-5, with D unresolved. Germline V gene data show CDR1 as MDHEN and CDR2 as SYDVKM. CDR3 length: 15 amino acids. V gave up 3 bases and J gave up 9 bases, with 18 bases separating them.

The DNA of the CDR3 is TGTGCCAGCAGACTAATTCTAGGGGAGCAGTTCTTC. Residues: CASRLILGEQFF. V gene TRBV2 combines with J gene TRBJ2-1; the D is unclear. CDR1 and CDR2 from the germline V gene are SNHLY and FYNNEI. This CDR3 has 12 residues. V gave up 6 bases and J gave up 10 bases, with 13 bases separating them.

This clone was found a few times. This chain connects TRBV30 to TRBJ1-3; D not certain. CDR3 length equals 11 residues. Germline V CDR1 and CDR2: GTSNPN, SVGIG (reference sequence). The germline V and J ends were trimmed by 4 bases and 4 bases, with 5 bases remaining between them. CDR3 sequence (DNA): TGTGCCTGGACTCAAGGAAACACCATATATTTT. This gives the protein CAWTQGNTIYF. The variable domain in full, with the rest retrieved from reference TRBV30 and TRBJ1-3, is SQTIHQWPATLVQPVGSPLSLECTVEGTSNPNLYWYRQAAGRGLQLLFYSVGIGQISSEVPQNLSASRPQDRQFILSSKKLLLSDSGFYLCAWTQGNTIYFGEGSWLTVV.

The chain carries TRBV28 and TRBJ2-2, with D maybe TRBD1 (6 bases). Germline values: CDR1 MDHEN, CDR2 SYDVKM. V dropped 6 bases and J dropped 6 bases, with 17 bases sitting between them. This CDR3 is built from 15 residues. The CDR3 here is CASSQLGRGPGELFF. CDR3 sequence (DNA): TGTGCCAGCAGCCAGCTGGGCAGGGGTCCCGGGGAGCTGTTTTTT.

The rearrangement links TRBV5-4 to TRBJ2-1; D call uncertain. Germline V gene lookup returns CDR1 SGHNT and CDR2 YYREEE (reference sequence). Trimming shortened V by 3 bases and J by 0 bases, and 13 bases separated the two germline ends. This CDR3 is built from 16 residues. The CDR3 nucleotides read TGTGCCAGCAGCTCCCATGCTAGTGGCTCCTACAATGAGCAGTTCTTC. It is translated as CASSSHASGSYNEQFF. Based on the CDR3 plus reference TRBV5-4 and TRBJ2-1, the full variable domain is ETGVTQSPTHLIKTRGQQVTLRCSSQSGHNTVSWYQQALGQGPQFIFQYYREEENGRGNFPPRFSGLQFPNYSSELNVNALELDDSALYLCASSSHASGSYNEQFFGPGTRLTVL.

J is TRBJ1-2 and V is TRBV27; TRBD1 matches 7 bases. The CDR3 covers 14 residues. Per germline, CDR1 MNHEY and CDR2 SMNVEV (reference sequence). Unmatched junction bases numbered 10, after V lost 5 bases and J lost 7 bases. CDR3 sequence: CASSPRQGGSGYTF. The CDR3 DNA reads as TGTGCCAGCAGTCCCCGGCAGGGGGGCTCTGGCTACACCTTC.

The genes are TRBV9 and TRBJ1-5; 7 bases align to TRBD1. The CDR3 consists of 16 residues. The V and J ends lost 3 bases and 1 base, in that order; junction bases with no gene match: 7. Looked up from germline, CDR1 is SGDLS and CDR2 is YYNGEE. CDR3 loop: CASSAFDRESNQPQHF. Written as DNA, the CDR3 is TGTGCCAGCAGCGCCTTCGACAGGGAGAGCAATCAGCCCCAGCATTTT.

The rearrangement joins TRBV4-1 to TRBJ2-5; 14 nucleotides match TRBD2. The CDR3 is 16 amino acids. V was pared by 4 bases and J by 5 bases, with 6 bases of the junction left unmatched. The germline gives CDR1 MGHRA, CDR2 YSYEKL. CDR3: CASSRGTSGSTETQYF. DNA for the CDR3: TGCGCCAGCAGCCGCGGGACTAGCGGGAGTACGGAGACCCAGTACTTC.

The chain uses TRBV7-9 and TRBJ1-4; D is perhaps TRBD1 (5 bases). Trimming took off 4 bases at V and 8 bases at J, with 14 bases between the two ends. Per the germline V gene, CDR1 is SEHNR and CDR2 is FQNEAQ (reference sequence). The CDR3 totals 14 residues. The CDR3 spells CASSSGIRGEKLFF. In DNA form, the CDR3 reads TGTGCCAGCAGCTCAGGGATTCGAGGGGAAAAACTGTTTTTT.

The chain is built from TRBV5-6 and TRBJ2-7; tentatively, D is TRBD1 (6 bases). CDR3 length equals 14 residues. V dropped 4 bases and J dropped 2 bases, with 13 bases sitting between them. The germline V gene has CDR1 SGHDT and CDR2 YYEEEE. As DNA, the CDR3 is TGTGCCAGCAGCCCCGTGGACAGAACCTACGAGCAGTACTTC. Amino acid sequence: CASSPVDRTYEQYF.

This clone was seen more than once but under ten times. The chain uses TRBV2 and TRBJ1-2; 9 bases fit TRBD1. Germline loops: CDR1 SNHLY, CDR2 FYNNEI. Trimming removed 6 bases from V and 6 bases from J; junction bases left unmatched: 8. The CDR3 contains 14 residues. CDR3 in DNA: TGTGCCAGCAGACCGGGACAGGGCTACGATGGCTACACCTTC. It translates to CASRPGQGYDGYTF.

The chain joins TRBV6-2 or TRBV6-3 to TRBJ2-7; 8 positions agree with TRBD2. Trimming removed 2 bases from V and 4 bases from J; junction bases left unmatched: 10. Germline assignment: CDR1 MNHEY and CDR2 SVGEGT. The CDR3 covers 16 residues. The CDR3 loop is CASSYDLSGSSYEQYF. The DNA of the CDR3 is TGTGCCAGCAGTTACGATCTAAGCGGGAGTTCGTACGAGCAGTACTTC.

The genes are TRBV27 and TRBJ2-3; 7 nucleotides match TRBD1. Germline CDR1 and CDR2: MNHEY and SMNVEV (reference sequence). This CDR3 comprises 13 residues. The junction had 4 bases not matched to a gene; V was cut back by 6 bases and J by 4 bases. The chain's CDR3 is CASRTDRADTQYF. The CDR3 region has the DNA TGTGCCAGCAGAACCGACAGGGCAGATACGCAGTATTTT.

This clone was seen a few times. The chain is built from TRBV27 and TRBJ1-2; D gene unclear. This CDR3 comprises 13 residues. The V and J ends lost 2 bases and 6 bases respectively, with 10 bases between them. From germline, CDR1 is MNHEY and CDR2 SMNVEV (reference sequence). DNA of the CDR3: TGTGCCAGCAGTTTAAGAGTCGGTGATGGCTACACCTTC. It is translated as CASSLRVGDGYTF.

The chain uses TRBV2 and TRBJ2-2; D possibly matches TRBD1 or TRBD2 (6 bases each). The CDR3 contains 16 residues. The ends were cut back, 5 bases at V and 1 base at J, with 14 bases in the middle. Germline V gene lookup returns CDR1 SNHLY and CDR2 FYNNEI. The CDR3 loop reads CASSWQGTLNTGELFF. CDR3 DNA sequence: TGTGCCAGCAGTTGGCAGGGGACTCTGAACACCGGGGAGCTGTTTTTT.

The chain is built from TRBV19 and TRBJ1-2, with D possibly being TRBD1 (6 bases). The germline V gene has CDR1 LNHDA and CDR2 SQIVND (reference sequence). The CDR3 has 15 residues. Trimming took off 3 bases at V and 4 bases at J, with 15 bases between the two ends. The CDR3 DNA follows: TGTGCCAGTAGTATCCGGGACACCAGACCCTATGGCTACACCTTC. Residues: CASSIRDTRPYGYTF.

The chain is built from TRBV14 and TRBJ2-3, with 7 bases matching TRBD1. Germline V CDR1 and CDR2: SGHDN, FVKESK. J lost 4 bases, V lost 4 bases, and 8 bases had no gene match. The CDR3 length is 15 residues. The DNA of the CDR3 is TGTGCCAGCAGCCTGATAGGGGGCTCTCCAGATACGCAGTATTTT. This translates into CASSLIGGSPDTQYF.

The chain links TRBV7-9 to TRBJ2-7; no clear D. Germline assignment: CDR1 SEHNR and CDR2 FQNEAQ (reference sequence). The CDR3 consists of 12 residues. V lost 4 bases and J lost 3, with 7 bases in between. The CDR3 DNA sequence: TGTGCCAGCAGCTCAGGTATCTACGAGCAGTACTTC. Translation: CASSSGIYEQYF. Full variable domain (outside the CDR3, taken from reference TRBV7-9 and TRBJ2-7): DTGVSQNPRHKITKRGQNVTFRCDPISEHNRLYWYRQTLGQGPEFLTYFQNEAQLEKSRLLSDRFSAERPKGSFSTLEIQRTEQGDSAMYLCASSSGIYEQYFGPGTRLTVT.

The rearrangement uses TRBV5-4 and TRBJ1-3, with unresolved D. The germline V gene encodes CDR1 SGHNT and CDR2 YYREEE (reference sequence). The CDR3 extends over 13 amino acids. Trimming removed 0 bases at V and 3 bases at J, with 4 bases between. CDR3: CASSLGVGNTIYF. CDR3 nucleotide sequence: TGTGCCAGCAGCTTGGGAGTTGGAAACACCATATATTTT.

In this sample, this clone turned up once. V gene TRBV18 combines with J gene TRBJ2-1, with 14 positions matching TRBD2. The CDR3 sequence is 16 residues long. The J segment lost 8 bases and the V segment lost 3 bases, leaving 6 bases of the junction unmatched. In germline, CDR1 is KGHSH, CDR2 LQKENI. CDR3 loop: CASSPNGLAGGDEQFF. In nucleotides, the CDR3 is TGTGCCAGCTCACCTAATGGACTAGCGGGAGGTGATGAGCAGTTCTTC.

The CDR3 coding sequence is TGTGCCAGCTTGGCGGGAGGGCCATCAGATACGCAGTATTTT. Its translation: CASLAGGPSDTQYF. The rearrangement links TRBV6-5 to TRBJ2-3, with 9 nucleotides matching TRBD2. The CDR3 is 14 amino acids. Germline CDR1 is MNHEY and CDR2 is SVGAGI. With 8 bases clipped from V and 4 bases from J, the junction kept 7 bases outside the gene matches.

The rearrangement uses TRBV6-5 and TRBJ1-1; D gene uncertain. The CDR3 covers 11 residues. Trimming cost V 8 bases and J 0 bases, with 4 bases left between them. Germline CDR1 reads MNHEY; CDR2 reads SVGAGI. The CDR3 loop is CASRLNTEAFF. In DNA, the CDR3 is TGTGCCAGCCGTCTGAACACTGAAGCTTTCTTT.